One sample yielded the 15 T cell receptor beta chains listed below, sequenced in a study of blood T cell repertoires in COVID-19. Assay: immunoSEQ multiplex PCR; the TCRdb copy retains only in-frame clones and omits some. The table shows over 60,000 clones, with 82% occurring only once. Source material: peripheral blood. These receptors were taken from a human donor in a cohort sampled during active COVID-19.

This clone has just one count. This CDR3 reads CASSLAPGQVYGYTF. Here the CDR3 DNA reads TGTGCCAGCAGCTTAGCGCCGGGACAGGTCTATGGCTACACCTTC. This chain uses TRBV7-8 with TRBJ1-2, with 8 bases aligning to TRBD1. The CDR3 runs to 15 residues. J gave up 4 bases and V 0 bases, and 4 bases lay outside the gene matches. Germline V gives CDR1 SGHVS, CDR2 FQNEAQ.

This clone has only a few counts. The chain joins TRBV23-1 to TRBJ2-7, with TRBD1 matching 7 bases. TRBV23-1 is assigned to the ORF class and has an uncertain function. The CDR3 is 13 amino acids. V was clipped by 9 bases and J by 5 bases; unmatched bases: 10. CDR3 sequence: CARGGQVRHEQYF. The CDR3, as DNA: TGCGCCAGGGGTGGACAGGTCCGCCACGAGCAGTACTTC.

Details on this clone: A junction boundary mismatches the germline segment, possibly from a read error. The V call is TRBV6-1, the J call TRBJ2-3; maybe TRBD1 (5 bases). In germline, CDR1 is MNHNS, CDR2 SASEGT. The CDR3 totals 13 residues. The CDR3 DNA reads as TGTGCCAGCAGCGAAGGGGCCACAGATACGCAGTATTTT. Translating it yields CASSEGATDTQYF.

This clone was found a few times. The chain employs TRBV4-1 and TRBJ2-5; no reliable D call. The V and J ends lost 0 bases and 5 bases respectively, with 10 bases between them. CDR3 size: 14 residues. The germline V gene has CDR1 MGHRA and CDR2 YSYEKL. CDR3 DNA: TGCGCCAGCAGCCAAGAATCCCCTCCGGAGACCCAGTACTTC. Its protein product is CASSQESPPETQYF.

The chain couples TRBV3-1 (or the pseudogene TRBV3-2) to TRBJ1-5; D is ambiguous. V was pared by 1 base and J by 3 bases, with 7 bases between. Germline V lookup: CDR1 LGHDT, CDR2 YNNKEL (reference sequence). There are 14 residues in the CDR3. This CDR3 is CASSQGQSNQPQHF. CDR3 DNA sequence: TGTGCCAGCAGCCAAGGGCAGTCCAATCAGCCCCAGCATTTT.

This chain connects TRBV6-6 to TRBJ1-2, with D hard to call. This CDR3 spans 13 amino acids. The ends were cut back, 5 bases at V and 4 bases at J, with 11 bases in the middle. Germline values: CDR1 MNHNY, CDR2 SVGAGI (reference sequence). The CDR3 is CASSLGSLYGYTF. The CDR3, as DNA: TGTGCCAGCAGTCTAGGGAGCCTCTATGGCTACACCTTC.

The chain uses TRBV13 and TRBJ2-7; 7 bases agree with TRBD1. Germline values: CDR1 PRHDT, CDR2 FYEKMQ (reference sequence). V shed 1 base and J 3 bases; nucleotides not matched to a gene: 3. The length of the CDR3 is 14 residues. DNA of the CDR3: TGTGCCAGCAGCTTAGAAAGGGGGCTCTACGAGCAGTACTTC. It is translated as CASSLERGLYEQYF. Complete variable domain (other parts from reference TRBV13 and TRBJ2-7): AAGVIQSPRHLIKEKRETATLKCYPIPRHDTVYWYQQGPGQDPQFLISFYEKMQSDKGSIPDRFSAQQFSDYHSELNMSSLELGDSALYFCASSLERGLYEQYFGPGTRLTVT.

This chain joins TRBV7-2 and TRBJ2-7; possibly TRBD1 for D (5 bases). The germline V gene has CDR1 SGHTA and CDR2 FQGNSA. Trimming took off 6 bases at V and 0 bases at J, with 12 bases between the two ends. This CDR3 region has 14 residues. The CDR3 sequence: CASRRTSGSYEQYF. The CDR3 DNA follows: TGTGCCAGCAGACGGACATCAGGCTCCTACGAGCAGTACTTC.

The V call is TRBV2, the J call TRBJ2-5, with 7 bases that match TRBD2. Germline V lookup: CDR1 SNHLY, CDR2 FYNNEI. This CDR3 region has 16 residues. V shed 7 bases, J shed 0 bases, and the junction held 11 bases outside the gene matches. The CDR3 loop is CASKWSREGNQETQYF. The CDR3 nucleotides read TGTGCCAGCAAGTGGTCCAGGGAGGGGAACCAAGAGACCCAGTACTTC.

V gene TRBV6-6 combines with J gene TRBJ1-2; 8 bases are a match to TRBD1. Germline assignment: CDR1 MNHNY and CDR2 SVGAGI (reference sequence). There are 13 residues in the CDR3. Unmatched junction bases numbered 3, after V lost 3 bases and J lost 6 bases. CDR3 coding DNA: TGTGCCAGCAGTTATCAACAGGGGGATGGCTACACCTTC. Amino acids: CASSYQQGDGYTF.

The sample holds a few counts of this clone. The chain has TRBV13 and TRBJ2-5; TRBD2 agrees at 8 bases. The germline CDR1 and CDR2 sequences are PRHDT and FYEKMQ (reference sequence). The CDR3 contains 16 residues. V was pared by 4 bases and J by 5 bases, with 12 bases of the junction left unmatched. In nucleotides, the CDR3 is TGTGCCAGCAGCTCCCCAGGGAATAGCGGGGAGGAGACCCAGTACTTC. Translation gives CASSSPGNSGEETQYF.

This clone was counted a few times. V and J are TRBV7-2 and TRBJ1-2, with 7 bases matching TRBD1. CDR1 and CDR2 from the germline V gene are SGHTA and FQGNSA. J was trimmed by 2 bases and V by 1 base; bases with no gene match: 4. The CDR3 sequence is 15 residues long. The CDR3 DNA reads TGTGCCAGCAGCTTAGTAGGGACAGCCAACTATGGCTACACCTTC. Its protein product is CASSLVGTANYGYTF.

The CDR3 DNA follows: TGCGCCAGCACTAGACCGACGAACACCGGGGAGCTGTTTTTT. Its protein is CASTRPTNTGELFF. V and J are TRBV5-1 and TRBJ2-2; D remains unclear. CDR3 length: 14 residues. Trimming shortened V by 6 bases and J by 0 bases, and 9 bases separated the two germline ends. Germline values: CDR1 SGHRS, CDR2 YFSETQ.

Here the CDR3 reads CASSLAPAGNTEAFF. CDR3 coding DNA: TGCGCCAGCAGCTTGGCCCCGGCGGGGAACACTGAAGCTTTCTTT. The rearrangement links TRBV5-1 to TRBJ1-1; D uncertain. Germline CDR1 SGHRS, CDR2 YFSETQ. This CDR3 has 15 amino acids. V was shortened by 0 bases and J by 1 base, with 10 bases between the two germline ends.

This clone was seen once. CDR3: CASSDEDRGTNYGYTF. In nucleotides, the CDR3 is TGTGCCAGCAGCGACGAGGACAGGGGGACTAACTATGGCTACACCTTC. This chain connects TRBV3-1 (or the pseudogene TRBV3-2) to TRBJ1-2; TRBD1 matches at 10 bases. In germline, CDR1 is LGHDT, CDR2 YNNKEL (reference sequence). The CDR3 is 16 amino acids. V shed 5 bases and J 0 bases; nucleotides not matched to a gene: 6.